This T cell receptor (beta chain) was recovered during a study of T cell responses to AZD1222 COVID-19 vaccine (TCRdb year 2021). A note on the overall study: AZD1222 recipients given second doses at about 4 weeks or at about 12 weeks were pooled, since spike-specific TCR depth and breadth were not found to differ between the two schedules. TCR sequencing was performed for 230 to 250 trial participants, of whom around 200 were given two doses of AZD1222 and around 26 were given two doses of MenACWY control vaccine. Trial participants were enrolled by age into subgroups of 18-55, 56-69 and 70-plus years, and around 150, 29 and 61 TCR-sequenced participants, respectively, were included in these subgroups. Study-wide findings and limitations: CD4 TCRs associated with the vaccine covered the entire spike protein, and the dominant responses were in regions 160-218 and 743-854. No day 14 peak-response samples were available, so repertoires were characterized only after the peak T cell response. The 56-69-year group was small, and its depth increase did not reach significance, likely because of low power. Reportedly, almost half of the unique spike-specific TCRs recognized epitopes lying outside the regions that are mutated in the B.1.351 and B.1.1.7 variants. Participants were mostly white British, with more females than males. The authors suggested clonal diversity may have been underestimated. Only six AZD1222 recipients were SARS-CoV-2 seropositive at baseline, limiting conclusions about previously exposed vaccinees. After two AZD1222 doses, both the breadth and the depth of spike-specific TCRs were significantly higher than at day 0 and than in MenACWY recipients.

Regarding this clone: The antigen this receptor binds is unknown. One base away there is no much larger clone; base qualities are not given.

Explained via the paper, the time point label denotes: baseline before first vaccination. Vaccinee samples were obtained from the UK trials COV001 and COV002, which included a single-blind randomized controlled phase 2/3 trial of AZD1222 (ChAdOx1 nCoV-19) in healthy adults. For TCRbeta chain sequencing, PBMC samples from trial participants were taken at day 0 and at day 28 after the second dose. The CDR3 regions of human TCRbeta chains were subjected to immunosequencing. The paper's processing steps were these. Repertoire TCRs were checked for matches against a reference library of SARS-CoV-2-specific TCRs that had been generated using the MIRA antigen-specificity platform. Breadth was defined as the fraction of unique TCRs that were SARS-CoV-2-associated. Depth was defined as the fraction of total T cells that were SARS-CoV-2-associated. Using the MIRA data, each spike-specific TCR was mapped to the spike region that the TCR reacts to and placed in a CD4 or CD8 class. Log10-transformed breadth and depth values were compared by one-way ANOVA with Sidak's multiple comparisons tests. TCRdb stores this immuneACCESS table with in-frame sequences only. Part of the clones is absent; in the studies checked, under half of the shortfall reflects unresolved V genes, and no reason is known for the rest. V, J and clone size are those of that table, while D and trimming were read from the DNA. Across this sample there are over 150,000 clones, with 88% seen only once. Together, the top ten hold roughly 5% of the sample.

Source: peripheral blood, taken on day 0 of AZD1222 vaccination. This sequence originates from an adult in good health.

The CDR3 corresponds to CASSYPLQGRGTEAFF. The DNA sequence is TGTGCCAGCAGTTACCCCCTCCAGGGGCGAGGCACTGAAGCTTTCTTT. Recombination linked TRBV6-2 or TRBV6-3 to TRBJ1-1; a tentative D call is TRBD1 (6 bases match). From its cysteine to its phenylalanine, the CDR3 spans 16 amino acids. Just CDR3 DNA is preserved here, 48 bases in frame from base 1. Looking up the germline V gene yields CDR1 MNHEY and CDR2 SVGEGT. Trimming removed 2 bases from V and 4 bases from J, leaving 17 bases between the germline ends.